The clone carrying this TCR beta chain was found once. Antigen unknown. The sample originates from a study of shared clonotypes between healthy human individuals. Study background: A couple of female and three male donors aged 18 to 49 were enrolled.

In the original workflow: ImmunoSEQ supplied junction-only sequences lacking quality scores, so filtering was different. The repertoire was sequenced with immunoSEQ multiplex PCR; TCRdb's copy has only in-frame clones and lacks some. That table furnishes V, J and clone size, whereas the DNA furnished D and trimming. The sample has under 1,900,000 clones, approximately 98.5% seen once. The germline gives CDR1 KGHSH, CDR2 LQKENI. The CDR3 has 15 amino acids. V lost 1 base and J lost 5, with 14 bases in between. The study's findings and limits: Investigators collected only blood, and repertoires in tissues likely differ.

This chain joins TRBV18 and TRBJ2-5; a possible D gene is TRBD2 (7 bases). Sequenced material: naive CD4+ T cells sorted from blood. Subset: CD45RA+ positively selected. The TCR originated in a young man in good health. The CDR3 is CASSPLSGGQETQYF. CDR3 sequence (DNA): TGTGCCAGCTCACCACTTTCGGGGGGCCAGGAGACCCAGTACTTC.